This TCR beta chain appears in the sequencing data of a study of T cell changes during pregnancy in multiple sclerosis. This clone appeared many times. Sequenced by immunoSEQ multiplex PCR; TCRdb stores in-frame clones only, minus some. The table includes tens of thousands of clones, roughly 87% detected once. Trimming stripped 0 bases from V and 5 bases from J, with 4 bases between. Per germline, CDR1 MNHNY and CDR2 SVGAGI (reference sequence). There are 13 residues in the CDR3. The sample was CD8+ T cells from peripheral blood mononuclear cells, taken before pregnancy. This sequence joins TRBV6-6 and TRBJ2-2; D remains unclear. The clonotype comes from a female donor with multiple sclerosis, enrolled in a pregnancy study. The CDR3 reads CASSYSETGELFF. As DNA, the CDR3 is TGTGCCAGCAGTTACTCGGAGACCGGGGAGCTGTTTTTT.